The sequence of this TCR beta chain was determined in a study of T-cell reconstitution after alpha-beta-depleted transplantation in children. Study-level results: Several hundred expanded graft clones reportedly supplied alpha-beta T cells about two months after transplant. Newly produced T cells mostly accounted for T-cell counts and diversity one year post-transplant. Elevated TCRbeta diversity at day 60 was traced, in some patients, to surviving recipient T cells and thymic progenitors.

The CDR3 runs 17 residues. Germline V lookup: CDR1 DFQATT, CDR2 SNEGSKA (reference sequence). For TCRbeta, the library was prepared with unique molecular identifiers. Via MiXCR, TCRdb re-called the PCR reads, giving one row per CDR3 protein. The table records approximately 210,000 distinct CDR3 sequences, approximately 19% of them present only once. Details on this clonotype: The target antigen is unknown. A junction boundary mismatches the germline segment, possibly from a read error.

The chain has TRBV20-1 and TRBJ2-2; TRBD1 is a possible D gene (7 bases). The sequencing here drew on PBMCs, mostly from graft donor cells, taken 360 days after TCRalphabeta/CD19-depleted stem cell transplant. This clonotype was obtained from a male patient under 10 years old who had a stem cell transplant for acute lymphoblastic leukemia, so the T cells may come from the graft donor. For the CDR3, the DNA is TGCTGTGCTAGACTTAACAGGGGAGGCGGGAACACCGGGGAGCTGTTTTTT. This encodes CCARLNRGGGNTGELFF.